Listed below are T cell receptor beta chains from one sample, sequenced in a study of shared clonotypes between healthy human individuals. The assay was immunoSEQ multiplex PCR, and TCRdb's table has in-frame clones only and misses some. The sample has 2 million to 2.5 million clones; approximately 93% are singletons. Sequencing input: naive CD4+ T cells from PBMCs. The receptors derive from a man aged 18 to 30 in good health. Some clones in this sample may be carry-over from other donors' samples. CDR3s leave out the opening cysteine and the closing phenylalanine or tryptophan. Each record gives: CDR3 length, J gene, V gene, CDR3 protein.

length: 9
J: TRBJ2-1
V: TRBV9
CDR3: ASSQGQEQF

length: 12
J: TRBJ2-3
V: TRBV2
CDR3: ASSVNEPTDTQY

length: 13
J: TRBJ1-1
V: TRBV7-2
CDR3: ASSWRGRGNTEAF

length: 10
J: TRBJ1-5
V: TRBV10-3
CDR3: AIREGDQPQH

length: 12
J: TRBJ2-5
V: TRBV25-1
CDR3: ASSEGQGLETQY

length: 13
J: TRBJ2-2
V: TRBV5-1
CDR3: ASSSAAPNTGELF

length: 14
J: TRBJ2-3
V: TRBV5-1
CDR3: ASSAGLAASTDTQY

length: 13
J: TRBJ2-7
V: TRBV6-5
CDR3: ASSPSTSGRYEQY

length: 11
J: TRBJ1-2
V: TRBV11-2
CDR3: ASSLDRGDGYT

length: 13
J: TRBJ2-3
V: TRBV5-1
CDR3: ASSLHGAGTDTQY

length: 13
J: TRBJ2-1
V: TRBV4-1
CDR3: ASSPTSGVYNEQF

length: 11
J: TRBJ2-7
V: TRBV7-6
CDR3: ASTPQLSYEQY

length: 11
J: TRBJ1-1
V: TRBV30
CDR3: AWSVNRNTEAF

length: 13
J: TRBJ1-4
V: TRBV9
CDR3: ASSGGQATNEKLF

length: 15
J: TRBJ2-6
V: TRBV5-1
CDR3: ASSLGLRVSGANVLT

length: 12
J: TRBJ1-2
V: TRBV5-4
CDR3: ASSFNRGDYGYT

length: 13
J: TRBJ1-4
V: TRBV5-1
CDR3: ASKTGDTTNEKLF

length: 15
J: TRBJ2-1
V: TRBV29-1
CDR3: SVEWGLLGGRAFEQF

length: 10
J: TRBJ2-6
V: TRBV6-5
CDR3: ASSYLTGPLT

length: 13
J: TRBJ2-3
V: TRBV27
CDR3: ASSLRTGGADTQY

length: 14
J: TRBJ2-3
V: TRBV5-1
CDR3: ASSLDFAGVADTQY

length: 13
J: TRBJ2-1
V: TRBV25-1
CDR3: ASSELAGGPNEQF

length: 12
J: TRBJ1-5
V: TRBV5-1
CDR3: ASSLGTGFQPQH

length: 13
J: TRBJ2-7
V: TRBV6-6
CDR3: ASSARLAGSYEQY

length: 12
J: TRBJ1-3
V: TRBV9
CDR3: ASSVGQGFNTIY

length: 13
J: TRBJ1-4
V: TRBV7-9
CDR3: ASSPGPATNEKLF

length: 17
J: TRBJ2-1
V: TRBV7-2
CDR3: ASSLYVSGRADSYNEQF

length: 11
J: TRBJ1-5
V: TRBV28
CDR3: AFSKGGNQPQH

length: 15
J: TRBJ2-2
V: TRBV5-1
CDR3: ASSLGASGANTGELF

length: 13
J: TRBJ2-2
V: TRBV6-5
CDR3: ASSRLSTSTGELF

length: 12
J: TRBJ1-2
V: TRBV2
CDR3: ASRGDRANYGYT

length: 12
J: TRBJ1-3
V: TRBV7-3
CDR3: ASSLSHPGNTIY

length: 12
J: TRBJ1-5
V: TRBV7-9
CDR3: ASSVQGPPGPQH

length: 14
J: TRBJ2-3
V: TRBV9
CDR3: ASSARLAGGTDTQY

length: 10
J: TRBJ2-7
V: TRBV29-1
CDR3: SVQTVPYEQY

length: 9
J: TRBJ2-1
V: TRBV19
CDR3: ASSLTNEQF